This T cell receptor (beta chain) is from a study of TIL therapy for anti-PD-1-resistant metastatic lung cancer. Study in general: Tumor harvest preceded PD-1/PD-L1 blockade, followed by nivolumab treatment.

Time point of the sample: pre-treatment sample, taken before nivolumab and TIL therapy. Patients were adults with stage 4 NSCLC. Findings and caveats of the study: Patients were highly selected, enriched for treatment-naive, never-smoker and oncogene-addicted cases.

Trimming stripped 2 bases from V and 5 bases from J, with 13 bases between. Per germline, CDR1 MNHEY and CDR2 SVGAGI. The CDR3 is 14 amino acids. This was the immunoSEQ v3 assay. The assay was immunoSEQ multiplex PCR, and TCRdb's table has in-frame clones only and misses some. The table lists approximately 60,000 clones, more than 80% of them singletons, with roughly 3% in the top ten. On this clone itself: What it binds is unknown.

The sequences come from blood, collected at baseline. J is TRBJ2-7 and V is TRBV6-5, with D unclear. The clonotype originates from a person between 25 and 79 years old with non-small cell lung cancer. The chain's CDR3 is CASSYRLPYDEQYF. CDR3 DNA: TGTGCCAGCAGTTACCGACTCCCGTATGACGAGCAGTACTTC.